Listed below are T cell receptor beta chains from one sample, sequenced in a study of OX40 agonist ivuxolimab in advanced cancers. Sequencing used immunoSEQ multiplex PCR; TCRdb keeps in-frame clones, though not all of them. The top ten hold about 1.2% of the sample, which has fewer than 110,000 clones, more than 85% seen once. The sample in question was CD4+ or CD8+ T cells sorted from blood, obtained in a trial of the OX40 agonist ivuxolimab. The receptors here all came from an adult with an advanced solid tumor such as melanoma, head and neck, liver or kidney cancer. Both conserved end residues are part of each CDR3. Each record gives: V gene, D gene, clone size, J gene, CDR3 protein, CDR3 DNA. The D gene is left open where the match is weak. For some rows the clone size is stated as once, few or many, or as a class when expanded; others skip it.

TRBV6-6	NA	NA	TRBJ2-3	CASILSGVRADTQYF	TGTGCCAGCATTCTATCGGGGGTGCGGGCAGATACGCAGTATTTT
TRBV6-5	TRBD1	NA	TRBJ2-7	CASTGQGRYEQYF	TGTGCCAGCACCGGACAGGGCCGCTACGAGCAGTACTTC
TRBV19	NA	NA	TRBJ1-1	CASYPTAPGNTEAFF	TGTGCCAGTTATCCGACAGCTCCTGGGAACACTGAAGCTTTCTTT
TRBV2	NA	NA	TRBJ2-5	CASSLRTTMGEQYF	TGTGCCAGCAGCTTGAGGACCACCATGGGGGAGCAGTACTTC
TRBV10-3	NA	NA	TRBJ2-5	CAISEQSQGLDERYF	TGTGCCATCAGTGAGCAAAGTCAGGGTCTCGACGAGCGGTACTTC
TRBV6-5	NA	once	TRBJ2-5	CASRPRGETQYF	TGTGCCAGCAGACCCAGGGGTGAGACCCAGTACTTC
TRBV21-1	NA	NA	TRBJ2-1	CASSKHPEGDPTTYNEQFF	TGTGCCAGCAGCAAGCATCCTGAAGGGGATCCCACGACCTACAATGAGCAGTTCTTC
TRBV19	NA	once	TRBJ1-4	CASSPGRGPSTNEKLFF	TGTGCCAGTAGCCCCGGCAGGGGCCCTTCAACTAATGAAAAACTGTTTTTT
TRBV7-6	NA	NA	TRBJ1-1	CASSSNTAEYTEAFF	TGTGCCAGCAGCTCCAACACGGCGGAGTACACTGAAGCTTTCTTT
TRBV6-5	NA	NA	TRBJ2-7	CASSSHGAKPAEQYF	TGTGCCAGCAGTTCCCATGGGGCTAAGCCGGCCGAGCAGTACTTC
TRBV7-8	NA	NA	TRBJ2-7	CASRSGAKLYEQYF	TGTGCCAGCAGGTCGGGGGCTAAGTTGTACGAGCAGTACTTC
TRBV10-3	NA	NA	TRBJ2-5	CAITAGPGRMETQYF	TGTGCCATCACCGCCGGACCAGGGAGGATGGAGACCCAGTACTTC
TRBV10-2	TRBD2	NA	TRBJ2-6	CASGTSEFSGANVLTF	TGCGCCAGTGGGACTAGCGAATTCTCTGGGGCCAACGTCCTGACTTTC
TRBV9	TRBD2	NA	TRBJ2-1	CASSVYSGAEQFF	TGTGCCAGCAGCGTATATAGCGGGGCTGAGCAGTTCTTC
TRBV5-1	NA	NA	TRBJ2-7	CASSLAPEYSYEQYF	TGCGCCAGCAGCTTGGCCCCAGAATACTCCTACGAGCAGTACTTC
TRBV11-2	NA	NA	TRBJ2-6	CASSIGGSGANVLTF	TGTGCCAGCAGCATCGGGGGCTCTGGGGCCAACGTCCTGACTTTC
TRBV14	NA	NA	TRBJ2-2	CASTSKVGYTGELFF	TGTGCCAGCACCTCCAAGGTTGGATACACCGGGGAGCTGTTTTTT
TRBV7-2	NA	NA	TRBJ1-5	CASSRPDSNQPQHF	TGTGCCAGCAGCCGACCGGATAGCAATCAGCCCCAGCATTTT
TRBV5-1	NA	NA	TRBJ2-7	CASSLASDPNYEQYF	TGCGCCAGCAGCTTGGCCTCCGACCCGAACTACGAGCAGTACTTC
TRBV5-3	NA	NA	TRBJ2-1	CAEGVGGSYNEQFF	TGTGCCGAGGGAGTGGGTGGCTCCTACAATGAGCAGTTCTTC
TRBV28	NA	NA	TRBJ1-5	CASSLSSAPRNQPQHF	TGTGCTAGCAGTTTATCTTCGGCACCCCGCAATCAGCCCCAGCATTTT
TRBV2	TRBD2	NA	TRBJ2-3	CASSDSSGSDTQYF	TGTGCCAGCAGTGACTCTAGCGGGAGCGATACGCAGTATTTT
TRBV10-2	NA	NA	TRBJ1-1	CASGGGAVNTEAFF	TGCGCCAGCGGAGGGGGGGCCGTGAACACTGAAGCTTTCTTT
TRBV28	TRBD1	NA	TRBJ2-1	CASSPTGGEYNEQFF	TGTGCCAGCAGTCCCACAGGGGGCGAATACAATGAGCAGTTCTTC
TRBV21-1	NA	once	TRBJ1-2	CASSKNGTDYGYTF	TGTGCCAGCAGCAAAAATGGGACGGACTATGGCTACACCTTC
TRBV6-5	NA	NA	TRBJ2-7	CASSGRFGEQYF	TGTGCCAGCAGTGGGAGGTTCGGTGAGCAGTACTTC
TRBV30	NA	NA	TRBJ1-1	CAWSVRQETEAFF	TGTGCCTGGAGTGTCCGACAGGAGACTGAAGCTTTCTTT
TRBV11-1	TRBD1	NA	TRBJ2-5	CASSKTTGTGDETQYF	TGTGCCAGCAGCAAGACAACCGGGACAGGGGATGAGACCCAGTACTTC
TRBV7-9	NA	NA	TRBJ1-1	CASSTGTVNTEAFF	TGTGCCAGCAGCACTGGGACGGTGAACACTGAAGCTTTCTTT